This entry features one TCR beta chain sequence. This entry comes from a study of blood T cell repertoires in COVID-19. The data were produced by immunoSEQ multiplex PCR, yet TCRdb's version contains in-frame clones alone and is incomplete. This table holds about 170,000 clones, approximately 81% found once. What was sequenced was peripheral blood. The clonotype originates from a human donor with acute or convalescent COVID-19. The donor label of this sample is uncertain.

This CDR3 reads CASSGTVGYEQYF. The CDR3 bases are TGTGCCAGCAGCGGGACTGTCGGTTACGAGCAGTACTTC. The chain carries TRBV9 and TRBJ2-7; D perhaps matches TRBD2 (5 bases). The germline V gene has CDR1 SGDLS and CDR2 YYNGEE. The CDR3 spans 13 residues. The V end was cut by 3 bases, the J end by 4 bases, with 11 bases between.